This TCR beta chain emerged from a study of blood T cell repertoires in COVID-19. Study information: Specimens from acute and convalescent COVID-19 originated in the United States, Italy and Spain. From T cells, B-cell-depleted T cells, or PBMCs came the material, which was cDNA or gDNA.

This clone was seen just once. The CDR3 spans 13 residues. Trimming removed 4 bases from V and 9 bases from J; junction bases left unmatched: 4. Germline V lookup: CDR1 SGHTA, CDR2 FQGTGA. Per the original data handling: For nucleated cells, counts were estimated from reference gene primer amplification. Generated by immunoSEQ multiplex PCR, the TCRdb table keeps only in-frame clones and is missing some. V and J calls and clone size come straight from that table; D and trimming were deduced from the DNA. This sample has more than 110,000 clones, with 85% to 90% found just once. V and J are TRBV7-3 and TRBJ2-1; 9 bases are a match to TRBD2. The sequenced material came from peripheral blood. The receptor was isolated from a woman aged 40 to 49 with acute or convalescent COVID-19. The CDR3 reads CASSSEREVEQFF. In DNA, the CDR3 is TGTGCCAGCAGCTCGGAGCGGGAGGTTGAGCAGTTCTTC.